The next 7 T cell receptor beta chains were all read from a single sample in a study of CD8+CD57+ T cells in acquired aplastic anemia (dated by TCRdb to the late 2010s). The instrument was an Illumina HiSeq 2000. Genomic DNA was used as template for profiling of TCR beta VDJ combinations and CDR3 sequences. TCRdb reprocessing: public reads trimmed at Q25 with fastp, clones called with MiXCR, in-frame beta chains kept. One record per CDR3 amino acid sequence lists the most common genes and DNA. The sample table shows 75,000 to 80,000 distinct CDR3 sequences, and about three quarters are seen once. The ten most abundant clones make up 65% to 85% of the sample. Flow cytometry had shown CD8+CD57+ cell expansion in the patients selected for sequencing. The sample taken for sequencing was sorted CD4+, CD8+, or CD8+CD57+ T cells (not recorded which) from PBMCs. These receptors were collected from a human donor with aplastic anemia.

The chain couples TRBV9 to TRBJ1-6; 7 bases match TRBD1. CDR1 and CDR2 from the germline V gene are SGDLS and YYNGEE. The J segment lost 9 bases and the V segment lost 3 bases, leaving 3 bases of the junction unmatched. CDR3 length equals 13 residues. Here the CDR3 reads CASSGQGASPLHF. In nucleotides, the CDR3 is TGTGCCAGCAGCGGACAGGGAGCTTCACCCCTCCACTTT.

This clonotype was observed a handful of times. This chain connects TRBV10-3 to TRBJ1-1; 8 nucleotides align to TRBD1. Trimming at V came to 9 bases and at J to 6 bases, leaving 9 bases not matched to a gene. CDR1 ENHRY and CDR2 SYGVKD come from the germline V gene. The CDR3 has 13 residues. As DNA, the CDR3 is TGTGCCATGAGGGGACAGGCTTGGTCTGAAGCTTTCTTT. It yields the protein CAMRGQAWSEAFF.

The genes are TRBV10-1 and TRBJ2-1; TRBD2 matches 8 bases. This CDR3 spans 16 amino acids. Germline V lookup: CDR1 WNHNN, CDR2 SYGVQD (reference sequence). The V and J ends lost 3 bases and 5 bases, in that order; junction bases with no gene match: 9. Here the CDR3 reads CASSDGASGLNNEQFF. Written as DNA, the CDR3 is TGCGCCAGCAGTGATGGGGCTAGCGGGCTGAACAATGAGCAGTTCTTC.

This clonotype showed up just a few times. The chain has TRBV7-9 and TRBJ1-5; the D gene is possibly TRBD1 (5 bases). Trimming pared 5 bases from V and 7 bases from J, leaving 18 bases between. CDR1 is SEHNR, CDR2 FQNEAQ, per germline (reference sequence). CDR3 length: 15 amino acids. The CDR3 DNA reads TGTGCCAGCAGCGGCGGGGGGGGGGTGGAGCAGCCCCAGCATTTT. This codes for CASSGGGGVEQPQHF.

This clonotype was recorded a few times. CDR3 DNA: TGTGCCACCAGGGGACAGGGGAATTCACCCCTCCACTTT. Protein product: CATRGQGNSPLHF. This chain uses TRBV15 with TRBJ1-6; 10 nucleotides match TRBD1. The CDR3 spans 13 residues. V lost 6 bases and J lost 7; bases outside the gene matches: 0. CDR1 and CDR2 from the germline V gene are LNHNV and YYDKDF (reference sequence).

The rearrangement joins TRBV12-5 to TRBJ1-6; D perhaps matches TRBD1 (6 bases). Deletions cut 2 bases from V and 8 bases from J, with 10 bases between. Looked up from germline, CDR1 is LGHNT and CDR2 is FRNRAP. The CDR3 runs 14 residues. CDR3 in amino acids: CASGLQGSDSPLHF. The CDR3 DNA reads as TGTGCTAGTGGTTTGCAGGGGTCCGATTCACCCCTCCACTTT.

The chain recombines TRBV20-1 with TRBJ1-1; a possible D gene is TRBD1 (5 bases). The V and J ends lost 5 bases and 0 bases respectively, with 19 bases between them. In germline, CDR1 is DFQATT, CDR2 SNEGSKA (reference sequence). The CDR3 runs 16 residues. The CDR3 sequence is CSAYQRQGLMNTEAFF. In DNA form, the CDR3 reads TGCAGTGCTTACCAAAGGCAGGGCCTTATGAACACTGAAGCTTTCTTT.